Listed here are 13 T cell receptor beta chains from one sample, sequenced in a study of CD8+CD57+ T cells in acquired aplastic anemia. Using genomic DNA as the template, TCR beta VDJ and CDR3 profiling was carried out. TCRdb passed the reads through MiXCR, listing each CDR3 protein once. The data contain 310,000 or so distinct CDR3 sequences, 45% to 65% of them singletons. For sequencing, patients were chosen who had shown expansion of CD8+CD57+ cells by flow cytometry. The specimen sequenced was sorted CD4+, CD8+, or CD8+CD57+ T cells (not recorded which) from PBMCs. These TCRs come from a human donor with aplastic anemia.

The CDR3 sequence: CASSLGREDNEQFF. The DNA for the CDR3 is TGTGCCAGCAGCTTAGGGCGGGAGGACAATGAGCAGTTCTTC. The J gene is TRBJ2-1, the V gene TRBV7-8; 8 bases fit TRBD2. The CDR3 runs 14 residues. Unmatched junction bases numbered 1, after V lost 1 base and J lost 5 bases. CDR1 is SGHVS and CDR2 is FQNEAQ in the germline V gene.

The chain combines TRBV7-8 with TRBJ2-7; no firm D call. Germline CDR1 is SGHVS and CDR2 is FQNEAQ. This CDR3 is built from 13 residues. V gave up 5 bases and J gave up 4 bases, with 12 bases separating them. The CDR3 DNA is TGTGCCAGCAGCCCACGCCTTCTTTACGAGCAGTACTTC. Translated: CASSPRLLYEQYF.

The chain has TRBV9 and TRBJ2-5; either TRBD1 or TRBD2 may fit D (6 bases each). The germline CDR1 and CDR2 sequences are SGDLS and YYNGEE. V was trimmed by 3 bases and J by 5 bases, leaving 17 bases between them. This CDR3 region has 15 residues. CDR3 nucleotide sequence: TGTGCCAGCAGCGGCTTGACGGGGGCAGGGGAGACCCAGTACTTC. This sequence encodes CASSGLTGAGETQYF.

This sequence joins TRBV18 and TRBJ1-1; D remains ambiguous. Germline V gives CDR1 KGHSH, CDR2 LQKENI. This CDR3 is 15 amino acids long. V gave up 3 bases and J gave up 5 bases, with 16 bases separating them. The CDR3 coding sequence is TGTGCCAGCTCACCGAGCCAGGTCTCGGGGACTGAAGCTTTCTTT. This encodes CASSPSQVSGTEAFF.

V and J are TRBV5-4 and TRBJ2-3, with a tentative D call TRBD1 (6 bases). This CDR3 is built from 14 residues. V lost 6 bases, J lost 0 bases, and 11 bases lay in between. CDR1 and CDR2 (germline): SGHNT, YYREEE (reference sequence). In DNA form, the CDR3 reads TGTGCCAGCAAAATTCAGGGGAGCACAGATACGCAGTATTTT. Amino acids: CASKIQGSTDTQYF.

The rearrangement uses TRBV5-1 and TRBJ1-4; D perhaps matches TRBD1 (6 bases). The CDR3 has 14 residues. The V end lost 1 base, the J end lost 2 bases, and 6 bases lay between the germline ends. From germline, CDR1 is SGHRS and CDR2 YFSETQ. CDR3 nucleotides: TGCGCCAGCAGCTTGACAGGGACTAATGAAAAACTGTTTTTT. The encoded protein is CASSLTGTNEKLFF.

This clonotype was detected many times. The V and J genes are TRBV24-1 and TRBJ1-4, with 7 bases that match TRBD1. Trimming at V came to 4 bases and at J to 8 bases, leaving 9 bases not matched to a gene. Germline V gene lookup returns CDR1 KGHDR and CDR2 SFDVKD. The CDR3 is 15 amino acids. In DNA form, the CDR3 reads TGTGCCACCAGTGAGATCGACAGGGCCGGGGAAAAACTGTTTTTT. Its translation is CATSEIDRAGEKLFF.

This clonotype was detected a few times. The V and J genes are TRBV7-2 and TRBJ1-6; D not certain. The length of the CDR3 is 13 residues. Germline V gene data show CDR1 as SGHTA and CDR2 as FQGNSA. V lost 1 base, J lost 10 bases, and 8 bases lay in between. The CDR3 DNA follows: TGTGCCAGCAGCTTAGGGTTTAGATCACCCCTCCACTTT. Amino acids: CASSLGFRSPLHF.

This chain uses TRBV13 with TRBJ1-2; D remains ambiguous. Germline values: CDR1 PRHDT, CDR2 FYEKMQ (reference sequence). Trimming removed 11 bases at V and 4 bases at J, with 17 bases between. The CDR3 extends over 13 amino acids. CDR3 loop: CAVRRQAGYGYTF. The CDR3 DNA reads TGTGCCGTCAGGCGCCAAGCGGGCTATGGCTACACCTTC.

The chain employs TRBV24-1 and TRBJ2-7, with D possibly matching TRBD1 (6 bases). Trimming stripped 3 bases from V and 3 bases from J, with 14 bases between. This CDR3 contains 15 residues. Per germline, CDR1 KGHDR and CDR2 SFDVKD. CDR3 protein: CATSDEGRGDYEQYF. In DNA, the CDR3 is TGTGCCACCAGTGATGAGGGCAGGGGCGACTACGAGCAGTACTTC.

This clonotype showed up many times. The junction shows a germline mismatch at one end, possibly a read error. The chain has TRBV25-1 and TRBJ1-2; 7 bases align to TRBD1. CDR1 and CDR2 (germline): MGHDK, SYGVNS. The CDR3 spans 16 residues. The CDR3 is CASSTWTGGTNNGYTF. CDR3 bases: TGTGCCAGCAGTACATGGACAGGAGGAACTAACAATGGCTACACCTTC.

There are a few counts of this clonotype. The chain employs TRBV19 and TRBJ1-1; possibly TRBD1 for D (6 bases). The CDR3 totals 14 residues. The V end lost 6 bases, the J end lost 3 bases, and 14 bases lay between the germline ends. CDR1 and CDR2 from the germline V gene are LNHDA and SQIVND (reference sequence). The chain's CDR3 is CASRLQGGDTEAFF. CDR3 DNA sequence: TGTGCCAGTAGGTTACAGGGAGGGGACACTGAAGCTTTCTTT.

The rearrangement uses TRBV7-2 and TRBJ2-7, with D perhaps matching TRBD1 (6 bases). Per germline, CDR1 SGHTA and CDR2 FQGNSA. The CDR3 has 14 amino acids. Trimming took 1 base from V and 5 from J, leaving 12 bases between them. DNA of the CDR3: TGTGCCAGCAGCTTAGGAGCAGGGGTTCACGAGCAGTACTTC. Residues: CASSLGAGVHEQYF.